Included here is one T cell receptor (beta chain) sequence, with context. The data stem from a study of blood T cell repertoires in COVID-19. At the level of the study: Samples came from the United States, Italy and Spain, spanning acute and convalescent COVID-19. PBMCs, B-cell-depleted T cells, or T cells provided the cDNA or gDNA that made up the material.

The authors' processing: Nucleated cell counts were estimated from reference gene primer amplification. Sequencing used immunoSEQ multiplex PCR; TCRdb keeps in-frame clones, though not all of them. V and J calls and clone size are as listed in that table; D and trimming were resolved from the DNA. The sample includes about 150,000 clones, about 86% of them seen just once. Trimming stripped 6 bases from V and 4 bases from J, with 13 bases between. The CDR3 is 13 amino acids. Germline-derived CDR1 and CDR2 are WSHSY and SAAADI. This chain connects TRBV10-2 to TRBJ2-7; perhaps TRBD1 as D (6 bases). The TCR originated in a woman aged 60 to 75 with acute or convalescent COVID-19. The sequencing sample was made of peripheral blood. The chain's CDR3 is CASRPGEWYEQYF. The CDR3 DNA is TGCGCCAGCAGGCCAGGGGAATGGTACGAGCAGTACTTC.